A single sample is the source of the 10 T cell receptor beta chains below, sequenced in a study of shared clonotypes between healthy human individuals. Data came from immunoSEQ multiplex PCR; TCRdb stores just in-frame clones and leaves some out. This table holds 2 million to 2.5 million clones, approximately 96% found once. The specimen sequenced was naive CD4+ T cells sorted from blood. Noted subset: CD45RA+ positively selected. Receptors originate from a man younger than 35 in good health.

The rearrangement joins TRBV7-2 to TRBJ1-3, with D maybe TRBD1 (6 bases). Trimming left V 5 bases short and J 6 bases short, with 11 bases between. This CDR3 contains 13 residues. Germline V gene sequence: CDR1 SGHTA, CDR2 FQGNSA. The CDR3 here is CASSPRQENTIYF. CDR3 nucleotides: TGTGCCAGCAGCCCTCGACAGGAAAACACCATATATTTT.

The chain employs TRBV7-9 and TRBJ2-7; TRBD1 might be the D (6 bases). Germline assignment: CDR1 SEHNR and CDR2 FQNEAQ (reference sequence). The V and J ends lost 4 bases and 2 bases respectively, with 9 bases between them. The CDR3 runs to 13 residues. The CDR3 reads CASSYRDAYEQYF. In DNA form, the CDR3 reads TGTGCCAGCAGCTACAGGGATGCCTACGAGCAGTACTTC.

In this sample, this clone turned up once. The chain uses TRBV6-1 and TRBJ1-1, with a possible D match to TRBD1 (5 bases). Germline assignment: CDR1 MNHNS and CDR2 SASEGT. This CDR3 has 14 amino acids. Deletions cut 6 bases from V and 6 bases from J, with 17 bases between. CDR3 amino acids: CASRRGETTAEAFF. The CDR3 coding sequence is TGTGCCAGCAGGCGGGGGGAGACAACGGCTGAAGCTTTCTTT.

Points on this clone: Other nucleotide sequences from this sample produce the same CDR3. This chain connects TRBV11-3 to TRBJ1-1; weak D call: TRBD1 (6 bases). The germline V and J ends were trimmed by 3 bases and 2 bases, with 10 bases remaining between them. The CDR3 totals 14 residues. Per germline, CDR1 SGHNT and CDR2 YENEEA. In nucleotides, the CDR3 is TGTGCCAGCAGCTTGGGGGCGGGCAACACTGAAGCTTTCTTT. The encoded protein is CASSLGAGNTEAFF.

The J gene is TRBJ1-1, the V gene TRBV7-9; a possible D gene is TRBD1 (6 bases). The CDR3 covers 15 residues. V was cut by 1 base and J by 7 bases, with 16 bases left in between. In germline, CDR1 is SEHNR, CDR2 FQNEAQ (reference sequence). CDR3 loop: CASSLGIAGQLEAFF. In DNA form, the CDR3 reads TGTGCCAGCAGCTTAGGAATTGCAGGACAGCTTGAAGCTTTCTTT.

This clone was seen once. The chain combines TRBV2 with TRBJ2-1; possibly TRBD2 for D (7 bases). The CDR3 is 13 residues long. Trimming stripped 6 bases from V and 7 bases from J, with 13 bases between. Per the germline V gene, CDR1 is SNHLY and CDR2 is FYNNEI. The CDR3 here is CASRPAGQNEQFF. CDR3 bases: TGTGCCAGCAGGCCAGCGGGACAAAATGAGCAGTTCTTC.

This chain links TRBV23-1 with TRBJ2-1; D may be TRBD1 (5 bases). TRBV23-1 has ORF status, its function being uncertain. V dropped 10 bases and J dropped 5 bases, with 9 bases sitting between them. The CDR3 loop spans 11 amino acids. CDR3 amino acids: CATMTDNEQFF. CDR3 bases: TGCGCCACCATGACAGACAATGAGCAGTTCTTC.

This sequence joins TRBV30 and TRBJ1-4; D is undetermined. Between the trimmed V and J ends, which lost 1 base and 3 bases, there was a span of 6 bases. CDR1 and CDR2 from the germline V gene are GTSNPN and SVGIG (reference sequence). There are 13 residues in the CDR3. CDR3 bases: TGTGCCTGGAGTGGAGCCCCTAATGAAAAACTGTTTTTT. Translation: CAWSGAPNEKLFF.

Of note for this clone: This CDR3 fails to terminate in the conserved phenylalanine or tryptophan, so it likely reflects a read error. Because the CDR3's place on the DNA is in doubt, the DNA is left out and the CDR3 is given as listed by TCRdb. The chain is built from TRBV12-1 and TRBJ2-7; TRBD2 is the table's D call, not checked against the DNA. TRBV12-1 is marked as a pseudogene. Termini included, the CDR3 measures 13 amino acids. CDR3 region: CASSLVSGRRPKS.

The V and J genes are TRBV13 and TRBJ1-6; perhaps TRBD1 as D (6 bases). The CDR3 length is 14 residues. Germline lookup yields CDR1 PRHDT and CDR2 FYEKMQ (reference sequence). V dropped 2 bases and J dropped 7 bases, with 9 bases sitting between them. CDR3: CASSLSGANSPLHF. The DNA of the CDR3 is TGTGCCAGCAGCTTATCAGGGGCGAATTCACCCCTCCACTTT. The whole variable domain, remainder taken from reference TRBV13 and TRBJ1-6, is AAGVIQSPRHLIKEKRETATLKCYPIPRHDTVYWYQQGPGQDPQFLISFYEKMQSDKGSIPDRFSAQQFSDYHSELNMSSLELGDSALYFCASSLSGANSPLHFGNGTRLTVT.